The 3 T cell receptor beta chains given below trace back to one sample, sequenced in a study of blood T cell repertoires in COVID-19. TCRdb keeps only in-frame clones here, not all; method: immunoSEQ multiplex PCR. The sample carries around 100,000 clones, about nine tenths recorded once. The sequenced sample was peripheral blood. The receptor source for this set is a man aged 18 to 35 with acute or convalescent COVID-19.

The J gene is TRBJ1-1, the V gene TRBV20-1; the D gene is possibly TRBD1 (6 bases). Germline V gene data show CDR1 as DFQATT and CDR2 as SNEGSKA (reference sequence). The CDR3 has 11 amino acids. Trimming took 7 bases from V and 6 from J, leaving 12 bases between them. In nucleotides, the CDR3 is TGCAGTGTTGTACCAGGGGCTGAAGCTTTCTTT. Amino acid sequence: CSVVPGAEAFF.

The gene calls are TRBV6-5 and TRBJ1-4, with TRBD1 as a possible D gene (5 bases). V was pared by 7 bases and J by 5 bases, with 14 bases between. This CDR3 has 14 residues. The germline CDR1 and CDR2 sequences are MNHEY and SVGAGI. The CDR3 protein is CASKRGPANEKLFF. The DNA for the CDR3 is TGTGCCAGCAAGCGGGGACCCGCGAATGAAAAACTGTTTTTT.

This clone came up once. This sequence joins TRBV12-1 and TRBJ2-4; the table calls TRBD2, which could not be checked here. TRBV12-1 corresponds to a pseudogene. This CDR3 has 15 residues. CDR3 sequence reads: CASKPTALAKNIQYF. The CDR3 nucleotides read TGTGCCAGCAAGCCTACTGCACTAGCCAAAAACATTCAGTACTTC.